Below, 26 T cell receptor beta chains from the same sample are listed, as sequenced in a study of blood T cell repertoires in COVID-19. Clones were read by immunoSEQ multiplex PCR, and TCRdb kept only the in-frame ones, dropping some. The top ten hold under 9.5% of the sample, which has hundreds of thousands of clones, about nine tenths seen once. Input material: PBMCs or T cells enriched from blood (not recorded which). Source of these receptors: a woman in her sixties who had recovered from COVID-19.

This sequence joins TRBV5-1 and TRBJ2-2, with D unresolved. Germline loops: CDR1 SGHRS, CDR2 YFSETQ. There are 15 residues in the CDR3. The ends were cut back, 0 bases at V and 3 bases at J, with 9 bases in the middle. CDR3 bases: TGCGCCAGCAGCTTGGACTTGAGCGACACCGGGGAGCTGTTTTTT. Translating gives CASSLDLSDTGELFF.

CDR3 bases: TGCGCCAGTCGGGGACATCCGGACACCGGGGAGCTGTTTTTT. Translated, it gives CASRGHPDTGELFF. The rearrangement links TRBV4-1 to TRBJ2-2; D is perhaps TRBD1 (6 bases). This CDR3 is 14 amino acids long. CDR1 and CDR2 from the germline V gene are MGHRA and YSYEKL. Trimming took off 9 bases at V and 3 bases at J, with 14 bases between the two ends.

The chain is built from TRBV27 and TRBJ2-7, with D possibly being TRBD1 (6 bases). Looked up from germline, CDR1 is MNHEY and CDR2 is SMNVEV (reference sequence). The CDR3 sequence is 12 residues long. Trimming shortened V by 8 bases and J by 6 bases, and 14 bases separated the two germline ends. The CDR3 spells CASQGLRREQYF. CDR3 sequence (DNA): TGTGCCAGCCAGGGGTTGAGGCGCGAGCAGTACTTC.

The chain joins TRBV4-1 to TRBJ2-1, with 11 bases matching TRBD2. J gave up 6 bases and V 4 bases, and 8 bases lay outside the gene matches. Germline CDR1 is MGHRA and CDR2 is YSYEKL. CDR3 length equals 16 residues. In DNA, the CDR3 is TGCGCCAGCAGCCCCTCACTAGCGGGGGCCAGCAATGAGCAGTTCTTC. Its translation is CASSPSLAGASNEQFF.

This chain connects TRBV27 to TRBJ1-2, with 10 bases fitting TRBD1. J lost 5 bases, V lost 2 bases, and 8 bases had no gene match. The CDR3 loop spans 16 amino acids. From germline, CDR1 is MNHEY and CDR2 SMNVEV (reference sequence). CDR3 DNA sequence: TGTGCCAGCAGTTTACTTTCCGGGACAGGGGCATATGGCTACACCTTC. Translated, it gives CASSLLSGTGAYGYTF.

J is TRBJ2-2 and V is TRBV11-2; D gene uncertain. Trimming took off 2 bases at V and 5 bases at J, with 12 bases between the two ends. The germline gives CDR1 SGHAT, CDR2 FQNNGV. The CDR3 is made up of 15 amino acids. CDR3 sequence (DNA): TGTGCCAGCAGCTTATTTCCGCCGCGGACCGGGGAGCTGTTTTTT. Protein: CASSLFPPRTGELFF.

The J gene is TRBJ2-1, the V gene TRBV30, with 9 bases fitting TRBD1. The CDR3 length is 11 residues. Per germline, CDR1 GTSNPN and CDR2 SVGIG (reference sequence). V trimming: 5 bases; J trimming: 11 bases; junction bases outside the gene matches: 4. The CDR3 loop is CAWGQGLKQFF. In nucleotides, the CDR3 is TGTGCCTGGGGACAGGGGCTCAAGCAGTTCTTC. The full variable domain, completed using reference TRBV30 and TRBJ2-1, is SQTIHQWPATLVQPVGSPLSLECTVEGTSNPNLYWYRQAAGRGLQLLFYSVGIGQISSEVPQNLSASRPQDRQFILSSKKLLLSDSGFYLCAWGQGLKQFFGPGTRLTVL.

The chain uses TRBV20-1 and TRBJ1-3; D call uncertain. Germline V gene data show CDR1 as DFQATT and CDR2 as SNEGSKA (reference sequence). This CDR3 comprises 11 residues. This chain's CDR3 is CARASGNTIYF. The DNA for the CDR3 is TGCGCACGAGCCTCTGGAAACACCATATATTTT.

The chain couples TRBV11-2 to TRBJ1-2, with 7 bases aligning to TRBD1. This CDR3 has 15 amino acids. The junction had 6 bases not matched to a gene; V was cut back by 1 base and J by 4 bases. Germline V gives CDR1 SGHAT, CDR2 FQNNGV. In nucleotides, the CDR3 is TGTGCCAGCAGCTTAGCGACAGGGATAAGCTATGGCTACACCTTC. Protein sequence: CASSLATGISYGYTF.

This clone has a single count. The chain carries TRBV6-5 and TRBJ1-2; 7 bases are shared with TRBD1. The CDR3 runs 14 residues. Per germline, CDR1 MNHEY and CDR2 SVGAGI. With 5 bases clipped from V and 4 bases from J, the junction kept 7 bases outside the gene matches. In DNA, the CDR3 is TGTGCCAGCAGTCCGAGAGACAGGGTCTATGGCTACACCTTC. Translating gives CASSPRDRVYGYTF.

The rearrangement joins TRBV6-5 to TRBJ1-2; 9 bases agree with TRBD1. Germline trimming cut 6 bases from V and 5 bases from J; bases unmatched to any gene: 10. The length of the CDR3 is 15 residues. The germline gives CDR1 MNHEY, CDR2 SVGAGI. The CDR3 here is CASRIPGQGEYGYTF. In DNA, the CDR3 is TGTGCCAGCAGGATACCGGGACAGGGCGAGTATGGCTACACCTTC.

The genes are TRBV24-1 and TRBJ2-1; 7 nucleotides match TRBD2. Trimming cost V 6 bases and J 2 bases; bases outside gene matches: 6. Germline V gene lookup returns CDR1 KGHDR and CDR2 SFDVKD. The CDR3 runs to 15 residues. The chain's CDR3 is CATSRAGVTYNEQFF. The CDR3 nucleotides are TGTGCCACCAGTCGGGCGGGAGTAACCTACAATGAGCAGTTCTTC.

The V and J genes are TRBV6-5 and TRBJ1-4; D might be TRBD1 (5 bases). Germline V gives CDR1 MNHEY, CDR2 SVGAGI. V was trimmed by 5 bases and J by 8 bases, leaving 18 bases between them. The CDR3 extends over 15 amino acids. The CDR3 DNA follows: TGTGCCAGCAGTCCACCCCCTTTCGGGGGGGAAAAACTGTTTTTT. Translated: CASSPPPFGGEKLFF.

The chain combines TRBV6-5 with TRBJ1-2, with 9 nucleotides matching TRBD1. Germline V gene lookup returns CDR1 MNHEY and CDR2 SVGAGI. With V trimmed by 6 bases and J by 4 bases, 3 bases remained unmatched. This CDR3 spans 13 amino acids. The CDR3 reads CASRGQGPYGYTF. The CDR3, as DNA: TGTGCCAGCAGAGGACAGGGGCCCTATGGCTACACCTTC.

In DNA, the CDR3 is TGTGCCAGCAGCAGCGGGATCGGCAATCAGCCCCAGCATTTT. Protein: CASSSGIGNQPQHF. V is TRBV6-5 and J is TRBJ1-5; no firm D call. Germline V gene sequence: CDR1 MNHEY, CDR2 SVGAGI. Trimming removed 6 bases from V and 2 bases from J, with 11 bases in between. This CDR3 contains 14 residues.

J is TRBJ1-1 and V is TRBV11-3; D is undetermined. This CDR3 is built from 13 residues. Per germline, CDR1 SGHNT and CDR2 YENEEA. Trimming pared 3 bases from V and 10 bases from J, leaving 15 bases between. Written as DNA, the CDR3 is TGTGCCAGCAGCTTTCGGGAGGCCCCCCGAGCTTTCTTT. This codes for CASSFREAPRAFF.

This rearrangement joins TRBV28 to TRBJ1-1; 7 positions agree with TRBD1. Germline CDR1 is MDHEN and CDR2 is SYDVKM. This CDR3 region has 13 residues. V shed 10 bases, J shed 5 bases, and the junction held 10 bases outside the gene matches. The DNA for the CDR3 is TGTGCCACCTGTAAAAACAGGGGAACTGAAGCTTTCTTT. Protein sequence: CATCKNRGTEAFF.

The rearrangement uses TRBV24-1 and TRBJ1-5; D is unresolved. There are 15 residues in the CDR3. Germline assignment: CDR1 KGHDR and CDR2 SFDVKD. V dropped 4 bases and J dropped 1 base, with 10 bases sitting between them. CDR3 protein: CATSDTDSSNQPQHF. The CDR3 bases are TGTGCCACCAGTGACACGGACTCCAGCAATCAGCCCCAGCATTTT.

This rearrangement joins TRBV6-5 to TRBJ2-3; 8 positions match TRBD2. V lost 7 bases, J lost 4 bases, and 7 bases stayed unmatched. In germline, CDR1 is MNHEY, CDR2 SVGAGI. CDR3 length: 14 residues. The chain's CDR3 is CASTRGGASDTQYF. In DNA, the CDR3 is TGTGCCAGCACCCGGGGGGGGGCCTCAGATACGCAGTATTTT.

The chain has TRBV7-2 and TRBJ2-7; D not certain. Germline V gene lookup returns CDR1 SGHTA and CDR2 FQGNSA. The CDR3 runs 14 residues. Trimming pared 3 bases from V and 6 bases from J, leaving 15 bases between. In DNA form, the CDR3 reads TGTGCCAGCAGCTTCAGTGTTTTCTCCGTCGAGCAGTACGTC. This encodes CASSFSVFSVEQYV.

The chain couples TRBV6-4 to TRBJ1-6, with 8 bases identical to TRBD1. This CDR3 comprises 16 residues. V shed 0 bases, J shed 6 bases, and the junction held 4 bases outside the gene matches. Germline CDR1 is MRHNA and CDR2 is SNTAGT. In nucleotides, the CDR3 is TGTGCCAGCAGTGACTCGGGGACAGGCTTTAATTCACCCCTCCACTTT. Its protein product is CASSDSGTGFNSPLHF.

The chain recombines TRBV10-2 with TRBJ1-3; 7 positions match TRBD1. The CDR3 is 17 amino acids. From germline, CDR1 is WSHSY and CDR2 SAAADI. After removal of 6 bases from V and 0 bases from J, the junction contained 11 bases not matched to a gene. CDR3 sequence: CASSHQTGTISGNTIYF. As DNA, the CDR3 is TGCGCCAGCAGCCACCAGACAGGGACCATCTCTGGAAACACCATATATTTT.

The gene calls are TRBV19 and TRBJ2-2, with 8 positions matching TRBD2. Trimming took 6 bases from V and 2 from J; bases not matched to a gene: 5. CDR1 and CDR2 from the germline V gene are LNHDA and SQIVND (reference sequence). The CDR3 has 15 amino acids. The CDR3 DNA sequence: TGTGCCAGTAGCCGGGGGGGCCAAAACACCGGGGAGCTGTTTTTT. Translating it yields CASSRGGQNTGELFF.

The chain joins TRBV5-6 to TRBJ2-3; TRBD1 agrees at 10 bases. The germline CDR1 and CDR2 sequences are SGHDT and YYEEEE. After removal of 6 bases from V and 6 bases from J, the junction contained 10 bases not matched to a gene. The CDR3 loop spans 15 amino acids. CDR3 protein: CASTTDRGSRDTQYF. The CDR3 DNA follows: TGTGCCAGCACGACGGACAGGGGGAGCAGGGATACGCAGTATTTT.

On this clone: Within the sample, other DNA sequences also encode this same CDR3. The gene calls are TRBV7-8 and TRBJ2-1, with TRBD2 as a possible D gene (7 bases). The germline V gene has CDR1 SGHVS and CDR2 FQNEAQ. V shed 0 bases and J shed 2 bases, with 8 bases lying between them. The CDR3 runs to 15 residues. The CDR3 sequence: CASSLAGGPYNEQFF. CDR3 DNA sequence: TGTGCCAGCAGCTTAGCCGGGGGGCCCTACAATGAGCAGTTCTTC.

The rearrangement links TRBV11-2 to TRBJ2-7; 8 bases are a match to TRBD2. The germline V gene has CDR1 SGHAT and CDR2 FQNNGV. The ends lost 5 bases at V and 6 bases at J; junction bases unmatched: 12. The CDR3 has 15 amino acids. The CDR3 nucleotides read TGTGCCAGCAGCCAAGGGCCTAGCGGGTTCTCCGAGCAGTACTTC. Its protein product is CASSQGPSGFSEQYF.